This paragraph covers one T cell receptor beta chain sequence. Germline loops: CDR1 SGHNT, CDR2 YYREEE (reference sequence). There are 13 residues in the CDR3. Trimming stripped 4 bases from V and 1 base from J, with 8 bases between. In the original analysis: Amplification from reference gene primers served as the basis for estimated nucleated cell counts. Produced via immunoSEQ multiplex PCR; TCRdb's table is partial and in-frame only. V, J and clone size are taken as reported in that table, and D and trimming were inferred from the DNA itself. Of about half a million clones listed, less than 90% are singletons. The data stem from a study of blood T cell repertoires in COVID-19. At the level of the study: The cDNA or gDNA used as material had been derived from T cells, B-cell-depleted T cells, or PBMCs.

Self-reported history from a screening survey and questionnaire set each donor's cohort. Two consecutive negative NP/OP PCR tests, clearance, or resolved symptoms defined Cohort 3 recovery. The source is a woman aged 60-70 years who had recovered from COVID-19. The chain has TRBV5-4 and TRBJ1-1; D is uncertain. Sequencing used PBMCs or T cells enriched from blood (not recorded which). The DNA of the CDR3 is TGTGCCAGCAGCGAGAGTCCGAACACTGAAGCTTTCTTT. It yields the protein CASSESPNTEAFF.